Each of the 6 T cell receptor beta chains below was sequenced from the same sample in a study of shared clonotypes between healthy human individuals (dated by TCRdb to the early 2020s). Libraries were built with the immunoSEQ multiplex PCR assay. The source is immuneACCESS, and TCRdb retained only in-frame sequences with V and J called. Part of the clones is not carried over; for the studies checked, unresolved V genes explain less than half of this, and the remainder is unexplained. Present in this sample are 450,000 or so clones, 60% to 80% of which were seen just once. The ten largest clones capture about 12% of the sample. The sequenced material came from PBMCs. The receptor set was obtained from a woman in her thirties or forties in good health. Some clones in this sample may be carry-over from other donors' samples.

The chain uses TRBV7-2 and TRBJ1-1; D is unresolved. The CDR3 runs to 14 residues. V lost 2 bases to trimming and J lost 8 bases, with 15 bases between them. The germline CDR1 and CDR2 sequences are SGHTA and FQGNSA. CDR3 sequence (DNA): TGTGCCAGCAGCTTATCCGACCGGGTGGGAGAAGCTTTCTTT. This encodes CASSLSDRVGEAFF. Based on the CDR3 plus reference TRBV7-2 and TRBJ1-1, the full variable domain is GAGVSQSPSNKVTEKGKDVELRCDPISGHTALYWYRQSLGQGLEFLIYFQGNSAPDKSGLPSDRFSAERTGGSVSTLTIQRTQQEDSAVYLCASSLSDRVGEAFFGQGTRLTVV.

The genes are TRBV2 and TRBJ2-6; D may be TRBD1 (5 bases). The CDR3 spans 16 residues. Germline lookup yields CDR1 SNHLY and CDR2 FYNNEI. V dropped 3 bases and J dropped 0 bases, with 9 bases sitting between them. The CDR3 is CASSDRVSSGANVLTF. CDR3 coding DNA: TGTGCCAGCAGTGACAGGGTGAGCTCTGGGGCCAACGTCCTGACTTTC.

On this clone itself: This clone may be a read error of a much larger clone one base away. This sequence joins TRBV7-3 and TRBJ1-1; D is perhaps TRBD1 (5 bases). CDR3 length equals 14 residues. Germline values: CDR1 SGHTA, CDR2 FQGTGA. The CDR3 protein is CASSWGGSTKEAVF. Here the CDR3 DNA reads TGTGCCAGCAGCTGGGGGGGTTCGACAAAGGAAGCTGTCTTT.

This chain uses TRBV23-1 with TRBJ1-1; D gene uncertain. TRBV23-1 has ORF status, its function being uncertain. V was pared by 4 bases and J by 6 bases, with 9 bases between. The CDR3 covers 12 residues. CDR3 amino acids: CASSLRWSEAFF. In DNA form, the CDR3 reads TGCGCCAGCAGTCTTAGGTGGTCTGAAGCTTTCTTT.

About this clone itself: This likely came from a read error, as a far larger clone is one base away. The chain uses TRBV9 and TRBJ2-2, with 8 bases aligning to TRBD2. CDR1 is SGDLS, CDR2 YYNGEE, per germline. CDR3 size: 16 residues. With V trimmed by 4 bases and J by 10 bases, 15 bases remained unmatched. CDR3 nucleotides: TGTGCCAGCAGCCCCCCGGGGGGGGCGGGGAACGAGGAGCTGTTTTTT. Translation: CASSPPGGAGNEELFF.

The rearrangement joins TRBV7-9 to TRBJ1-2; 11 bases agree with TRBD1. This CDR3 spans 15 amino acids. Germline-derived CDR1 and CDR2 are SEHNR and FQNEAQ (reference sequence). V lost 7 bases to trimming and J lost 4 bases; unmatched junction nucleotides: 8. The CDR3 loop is CASTLAGTGGYGYTF. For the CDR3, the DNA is TGTGCCAGCACACTAGCTGGGACAGGGGGCTATGGCTACACCTTC.